One T cell receptor beta chain is described in this entry. Its matching antigen is unknown. This sample stems from a study of T cell responses to AZD1222 COVID-19 vaccine. Profiled with immunoSEQ multiplex PCR; TCRdb holds only in-frame clones, not every one. The sample lists some 99,000 clones; about nine tenths were seen once. General observations from the study: Among AZD1222 vaccinees, only six or seven were seropositive at baseline. Spike-wide vaccine-associated CD4 TCRs dominated at 160-218 and 743-854. Following two doses of AZD1222, Spike-specific TCR breadth and depth rose.

The V and J ends lost 7 bases and 7 bases respectively, with 18 bases between them. The CDR3 sequence is 14 residues long. Germline CDR1 is SGHRS and CDR2 is YFSETQ. Second doses that came at about 4 or about 12 weeks were put together. This TCR was sampled from an adult who received the AZD1222 COVID-19 vaccine. This chain connects TRBV5-1 to TRBJ2-1; D is perhaps TRBD2 (6 bases). Source: peripheral blood, taken 28 days after the second AZD1222 dose. The CDR3 region is CASEGSGARNEQFF. The CDR3 DNA is TGCGCCAGCGAAGGTAGCGGAGCCCGAAATGAGCAGTTCTTC.